Sequencing of this TCR beta chain was carried out in a study of post-analysis software for immune sequencing data. Study in general: Relapsing-remitting, secondary progressive and progressive-relapsing forms of multiple sclerosis all featured among disease courses.

There are 14 residues in the CDR3. Trimming took off 3 bases at V and 4 bases at J, with 12 bases between the two ends. Findings and limits, study-wide: There were about 5 TRBV segments more frequent in patients than controls, and TRBV5-6, TRBV5-1 and TRBV20-1 were among them. Normalized Chao1 diversity was significantly reduced in patients versus controls. Samples from one preparation batch, clustered by F measure, grouped strongly together.

The TCR beta cDNA libraries contained unique molecular identifiers. MiXCR, run by TCRdb on the PCR reads, gives a single entry per CDR3 protein. This table has about half a million distinct CDR3 sequences, less than 45% appearing once. As concerns this clonotype: Its antigen is currently unknown.

The chain recombines TRBV12-3 or TRBV12-4 with TRBJ1-2; D possibly corresponds to TRBD1 (5 bases). This clonotype was obtained from a girl aged 10 to 17 with multiple sclerosis. Sample: blood. CDR3 region: CASSFQGLGYGYTF. CDR3 in DNA: TGTGCCAGCAGTTTTCAGGGCTTAGGCTATGGCTACACCTTC.